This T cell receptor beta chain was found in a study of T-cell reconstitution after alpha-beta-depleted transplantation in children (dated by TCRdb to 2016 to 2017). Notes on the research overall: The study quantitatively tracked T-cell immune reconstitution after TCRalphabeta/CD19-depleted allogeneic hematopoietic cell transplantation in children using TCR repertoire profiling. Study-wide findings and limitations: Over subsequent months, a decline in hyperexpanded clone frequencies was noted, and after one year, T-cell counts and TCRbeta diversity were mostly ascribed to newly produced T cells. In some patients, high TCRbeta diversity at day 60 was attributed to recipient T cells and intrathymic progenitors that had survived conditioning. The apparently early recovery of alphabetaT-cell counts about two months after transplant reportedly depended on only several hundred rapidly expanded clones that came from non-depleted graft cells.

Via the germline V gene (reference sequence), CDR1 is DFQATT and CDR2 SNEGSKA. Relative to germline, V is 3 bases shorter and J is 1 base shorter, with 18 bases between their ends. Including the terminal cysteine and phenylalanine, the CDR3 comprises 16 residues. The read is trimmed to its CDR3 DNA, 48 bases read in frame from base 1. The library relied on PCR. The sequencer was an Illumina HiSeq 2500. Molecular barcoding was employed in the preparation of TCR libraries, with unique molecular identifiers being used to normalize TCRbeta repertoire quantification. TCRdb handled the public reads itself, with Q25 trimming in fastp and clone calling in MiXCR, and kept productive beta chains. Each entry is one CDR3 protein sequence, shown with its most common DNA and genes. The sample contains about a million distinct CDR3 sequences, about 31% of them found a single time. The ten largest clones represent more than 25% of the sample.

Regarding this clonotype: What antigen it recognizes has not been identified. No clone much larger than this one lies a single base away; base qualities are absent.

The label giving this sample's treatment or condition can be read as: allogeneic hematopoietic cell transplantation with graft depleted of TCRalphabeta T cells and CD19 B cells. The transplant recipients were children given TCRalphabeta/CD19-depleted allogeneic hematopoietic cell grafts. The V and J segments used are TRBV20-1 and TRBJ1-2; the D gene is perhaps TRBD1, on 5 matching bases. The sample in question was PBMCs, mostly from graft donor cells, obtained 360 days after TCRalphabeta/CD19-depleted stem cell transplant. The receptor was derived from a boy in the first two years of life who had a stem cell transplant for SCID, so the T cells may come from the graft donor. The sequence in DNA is TGCAGTGCTAGTCGGGGGGGTTCCGAGGGTAACTATGGCTACACCTTC. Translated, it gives CSASRGGSEGNYGYTF.